These T cell receptor beta chains were read from a single sample in a study of CD8 T cells in Susac syndrome. TCRdb re-called the immunoSEQ multiplex PCR reads through MiXCR, storing one row per CDR3 protein. The sample lists 250,000 to 300,000 distinct CDR3 sequences; 75% to 85% were seen once. The sequenced material came from CD8+ T cells from PBMCs. The receptors come from a human donor with multiple sclerosis. Each CDR3 is given with its conserved first and last residue. A D gene is named only where the DNA matches it firmly. Part of the rows lack a size; the others show once, few, many or a class for expanded clones.

size	J	D	V	DNA	CDR3
.	TRBJ2-1	.	TRBV6-2/TRBV6-3	TGTGCCAGCAGTGCACGCGAACAGGGACCCGCATACAATGAGCAGTTCTTC	CASSAREQGPAYNEQFF
.	TRBJ1-1	TRBD1	TRBV14	TGTGCCAGCAGCTTCGGGACAGGGGCCACTGAAGCTTTCTTT	CASSFGTGATEAFF
.	TRBJ2-5	TRBD2	TRBV2	TGTGCCAGCAGTGCCTCACTAGCGGTCCAAGAGACCCAGTACTTC	CASSASLAVQETQYF
.	TRBJ1-1	TRBD1	TRBV28	TGTGCCAGCAGTCCCAGGGGGGGCGGGAGCACTGAAGCTTTCTTT	CASSPRGGGSTEAFF
.	TRBJ2-7	TRBD2	TRBV10-3	TGTGCCATCACTAGCGGGGGGCACTCCTACGAGCAGTACTTC	CAITSGGHSYEQYF
.	TRBJ1-1	TRBD1	TRBV7-9	TGTGCCAGCAGCAGCTACCGACAGGGCTTAAATGAAGCTTTCTTT	CASSSYRQGLNEAFF
.	TRBJ2-2	.	TRBV7-7	TGTGCTAGCAGACCGACAGTGGCCGGATACACCGGGGAGCTGTTTTTT	CASRPTVAGYTGELFF
.	TRBJ1-1	.	TRBV27	TGTGCCAGCAACCCTCACGGGGCCGACACTGAAGCTTTCTTT	CASNPHGADTEAFF
.	TRBJ2-1	.	TRBV3-1	TGTGCCAGCAGCCAAGGGCCGGGCCTAGCAAACAATGAGCAGTTCTTC	CASSQGPGLANNEQFF
.	TRBJ1-2	.	TRBV30	TGTGCCTGCGGGCCAGCCCCTAACTATGGCTACACCTTC	CACGPAPNYGYTF
once	TRBJ2-7	.	TRBV9	TGTGCCAGCAGCGTAGCGTGGGGGATCTACGAGCAGTACTTC	CASSVAWGIYEQYF
.	TRBJ2-5	TRBD2	TRBV2	TGTGCCAGCAGGAACCCCCGACTAGCGGGAAGAGAGACCCAGTACTTC	CASRNPRLAGRETQYF
.	TRBJ2-5	.	TRBV7-9	TGTGCCAGCAGCCAGAGAGCGGGTGGGTTACAAGAGACCCAGTACTTC	CASSQRAGGLQETQYF
.	TRBJ2-1	.	TRBV2	TGTGCCACCGAGACTAGCTACAATGAGCAGTTCTTC	CATETSYNEQFF
.	TRBJ1-3	.	TRBV10-3	TGTGCCATCAGTGAATGGGACATTGGAAACACCATATATTTT	CAISEWDIGNTIYF
.	TRBJ1-1	.	TRBV30	TGTGCCTGGACCGGGGGGCTACAGATGAACACTGAAGCTTTCTTT	CAWTGGLQMNTEAFF
.	TRBJ2-5	TRBD1	TRBV5-4	TGTGCCAGCAGGGGACAGGGTCAAGAGACCCAGTACTTC	CASRGQGQETQYF
.	TRBJ1-2	.	TRBV11-2	TGTGCCAGCAGCTTAGATGCGGTGACTAGTGGCTATGGCTACACCTTC	CASSLDAVTSGYGYTF
.	TRBJ1-1	.	TRBV10-1	TGCGCCAGCAGTGAGGAAGGGAACACTGAAGCTTTCTTT	CASSEEGNTEAFF
.	TRBJ1-2	.	TRBV5-1	TGCGCCAGCAGCTTGGCGGGCAGGGAGGCACCTTCGGATGGCTACACCTTC	CASSLAGREAPSDGYTF
.	TRBJ2-7	TRBD1	TRBV28	TGTGCCAGCAGTTTGGCGGGACCGGGACAGGGGGCCGAGCAGTACTTC	CASSLAGPGQGAEQYF
.	TRBJ1-2	.	TRBV5-6	TGTGCCAGCAGCTTGGGGGCCGGGGGTCTCGGTGGCTACACCTTC	CASSLGAGGLGGYTF
.	TRBJ2-1	TRBD2	TRBV24-1	TGTGCCACCAGTGATTTGGTGGCAGCGGGGGAGCAGTTCTTC	CATSDLVAAGEQFF
.	TRBJ2-7	.	TRBV6-2/TRBV6-3	TGTGCCAGCACCCGAGACTACGGTGGAACCTACGAGCAGTACTTC	CASTRDYGGTYEQYF
.	TRBJ1-3	.	TRBV28	TGTGCCAGCAGTTTGGGGTACAGCTACTCTGGAAACACCATATATTTT	CASSLGYSYSGNTIYF
once	TRBJ2-1	.	TRBV25-1	TGTGCCAGCAGTGAATATGGTGCCGACGGTGAGCAGTTCTTC	CASSEYGADGEQFF
.	TRBJ1-3	.	TRBV4-3	TGCGCCAGCAGCCAAGTCCTCCCCAACACCATATATTTT	CASSQVLPNTIYF
.	TRBJ2-7	.	TRBV6-1	TGTGCCAGCAGTTGGGACTACGAGCAGTACTTC	CASSWDYEQYF
.	TRBJ1-5	.	TRBV5-1	TGCGCCAGCAGCGTAACAGGGCGCCAGCCCCAGCATTTT	CASSVTGRQPQHF
few	TRBJ2-3	.	TRBV28	TGTGCCAGCAGTTTGACTGGAACCACAGATACGCAGTATTTT	CASSLTGTTDTQYF
.	TRBJ1-4	.	TRBV10-1	TGCGCCAGCAGTGAAACTCAGGGAGTTGGAGAAAAACTGTTTTTT	CASSETQGVGEKLFF
once	TRBJ2-1	.	TRBV4-1	TGCGCCAGCGGGACTACTATGACAGGTTCCTACAATGAGCAGTTCTTC	CASGTTMTGSYNEQFF
once	TRBJ2-2	.	TRBV5-5	TGTGCCAGCAGCTCCACTTATCTCGCTAGCGCCTCGAACACCGGGGAGCTGTTTTTT	CASSSTYLASASNTGELFF
few	TRBJ1-1	.	TRBV6-5	TGTGCCAGCAGTTACTGGCAGCGGGGGACTGAAGCTTTCTTT	CASSYWQRGTEAFF
.	TRBJ1-1	TRBD1	TRBV7-3	TGTGCCAGCAGCGCCCGGACAGGGGGAGCGGGCACTGAAGCTTTCTTT	CASSARTGGAGTEAFF
.	TRBJ2-7	TRBD1	TRBV27	TGTGCCAGCAGTTTTTCGGGACAGGGGGCAACCTACGAGCAGTACTTC	CASSFSGQGATYEQYF
once	TRBJ2-7	.	TRBV20-1	TGCAGTGCTAGAGTCCTCAGTCTGACCTCCTACGAGCAGTACTTC	CSARVLSLTSYEQYF
few	TRBJ2-7	.	TRBV20-1	TGCAGTGCTTCCACCTACGAGCAGTACTTC	CSASTYEQYF
.	TRBJ2-1	TRBD2	TRBV7-9	TGTGCCAGCAGCTTAGTTAGCGGGAGCAATAATGAGCAGTTCTTC	CASSLVSGSNNEQFF
.	TRBJ1-1	.	TRBV30	TGTGCCTGGAGTGAACAGGGTAACACTGAAGCTTTCTTT	CAWSEQGNTEAFF
once	TRBJ2-7	TRBD2	TRBV11-2	TGTGCCAGCAGCTTTCCTCGAAGTGGGGGCGGGAGGGCCTACGAGCAGTACTTC	CASSFPRSGGGRAYEQYF
.	TRBJ2-7	TRBD2	TRBV13	TGTGCCAGCAGCCTTATAGCGGGAGGCCCCTACGAGCAGTACTTC	CASSLIAGGPYEQYF
.	TRBJ1-1	.	TRBV4-3	TGCGCCAGCAGCCAAGAGAACGACCTAAACACTGAAGCTTTCTTT	CASSQENDLNTEAFF
.	TRBJ1-2	.	TRBV27	TGTGCCAGCAGTTGGACCCTCGACGGGGGATTCTATGGCTACACCTTC	CASSWTLDGGFYGYTF
.	TRBJ2-3	.	TRBV20-1	TGCAGTGCTAGAACCGAGATTACTAGTTCTTCCCAAGCCCACACAGATACGCAGTATTTT	CSARTEITSSSQAHTDTQYF
.	TRBJ1-1	.	TRBV7-6	TGTGCCAGCAGCCCCCGAGCAGGCAGGGACACTGAAGCTTTCTTT	CASSPRAGRDTEAFF
.	TRBJ2-7	TRBD2	TRBV2	TGTGCCAGCAGTGAAGGGGAAGGTGGACTAGATAGCTCCTACGAGCAGTACTTC	CASSEGEGGLDSSYEQYF
.	TRBJ2-1	TRBD2	TRBV20-1	TGCAGTGCTAGAGAAGTGGAGACTAGCGGGGTGTACAATGAGCAGTTCTTC	CSAREVETSGVYNEQFF
.	TRBJ2-1	.	TRBV19	TGTGCCAGTAGTGCCTCCCCTTCTCTTGAGCAGTTCTTC	CASSASPSLEQFF
.	TRBJ2-3	TRBD1	TRBV4-2	TGTGCCAGCAGCCAAGACGGACAGGGGCGCACAGATACGCAGTATTTT	CASSQDGQGRTDTQYF
.	TRBJ2-7	TRBD1	TRBV3-1	TGTGCCAGCAGCGAACAGGACAGGGCGGGCGAGCAGTACTTC	CASSEQDRAGEQYF
once	TRBJ1-1	.	TRBV28	TGTGCCAGCAGTCCCCCGACAGGTATGAACACTGAAGCTTTCTTT	CASSPPTGMNTEAFF